This entry lists 10 T cell receptor beta chains sequenced from one sample in a study of STAT3 mutations in large granular lymphocyte leukemia. Study-level points and caveats: Every T-cell large granular lymphocyte leukemia patient had at least one immunodominant TCR beta clonotype.

The method was immunoSEQ multiplex PCR; TCRdb's version includes in-frame clones alone and lacks a portion of them. The sample records 15,000 or so clones, over 75% being singletons. The antigens these receptors bind are not known. The sequencing sample was made of peripheral blood mononuclear cells. Receptor source: a man aged 60 to 75 with T-cell large granular lymphocyte leukemia. Some clones in this sample may be carry-over from other donors' samples.

This chain connects TRBV7-3 to TRBJ2-3; D is undetermined. Trimming pared 1 base from V and 4 bases from J, leaving 9 bases between. The CDR3 runs to 14 residues. CDR1 is SGHTA, CDR2 FQGTGA, per germline. The CDR3 region is CASSLIGPADTQYF. CDR3 bases: TGTGCCAGCAGCTTAATTGGACCCGCAGATACGCAGTATTTT.

The CDR3 region has the DNA TGTGCCAGCAGCTTGGGCAGGGGTGAAAAACTGTTTTTT. Translated, it gives CASSLGRGEKLFF. V gene TRBV7-2 combines with J gene TRBJ1-4; TRBD1 might be the D (6 bases). This CDR3 contains 13 residues. From germline, CDR1 is SGHTA and CDR2 FQGNSA. V gave up 3 bases and J gave up 7 bases, with 9 bases separating them.

The chain recombines TRBV19 with TRBJ2-7; 10 bases agree with TRBD1. The germline gives CDR1 LNHDA, CDR2 SQIVND (reference sequence). This CDR3 contains 14 residues. V was pared by 3 bases and J by 3 bases, with 2 bases of the junction left unmatched. The CDR3 nucleotides are TGTGCCAGTAGTATGGGGACAGGGGACTACGAGCAGTACTTC. It yields the protein CASSMGTGDYEQYF.

This clone has a single count. The chain recombines TRBV6-5 with TRBJ2-7; possible D gene TRBD2, 6 bases. The CDR3 is 16 residues long. Germline-derived CDR1 and CDR2 are MNHEY and SVGAGI. V lost 0 bases and J 1 base, leaving 13 bases between the germline ends. CDR3 in DNA: TGTGCCAGCAGTTACTCGGCGGGGTGGCTTTCCTACGAGCAGTACTTC. This codes for CASSYSAGWLSYEQYF.

The chain employs TRBV5-6 and TRBJ2-5; a weak D match, TRBD1 (6 bases). CDR3 length: 14 residues. Trimming cost V 0 bases and J 3 bases, with 9 bases left between them. The germline V gene has CDR1 SGHDT and CDR2 YYEEEE. The CDR3 bases are TGTGCCAGCAGCTTGGCCACAGGGAAAGAGACCCAGTACTTC. This sequence encodes CASSLATGKETQYF.

This CDR3 reads CASSQGLLAGAGNEQFF. Written as DNA, the CDR3 is TGCGCCAGCAGCCAAGGATTACTAGCGGGAGCGGGCAATGAGCAGTTCTTC. This sequence joins TRBV4-1 and TRBJ2-1, with 11 bases identical to TRBD2. Losses at the gene ends were 1 base for V and 6 bases for J; bases not matched to a gene: 8. The CDR3 has 17 amino acids. Per germline, CDR1 MGHRA and CDR2 YSYEKL.

The chain carries TRBV5-1 and TRBJ1-3; a possible D gene is TRBD1 (5 bases). The CDR3 covers 14 residues. The germline gives CDR1 SGHRS, CDR2 YFSETQ. Trimming left V 5 bases short and J 0 bases short, with 9 bases between. The CDR3 here is CASRGTASGNTIYF. In DNA, the CDR3 is TGCGCCAGCAGGGGGACGGCCTCTGGAAACACCATATATTTT.

This clone came up once. J is TRBJ2-7 and V is TRBV5-1, with D possibly matching TRBD2 (6 bases). V lost 0 bases and J lost 2, with 6 bases in between. Germline V gene data show CDR1 as SGHRS and CDR2 as YFSETQ. The CDR3 loop spans 13 amino acids. Here the CDR3 DNA reads TGCGCCAGCAGCTTGGAGCGGGCCTACGAGCAGTACTTC. It translates to CASSLERAYEQYF.

This chain joins TRBV14 and TRBJ1-1; D is uncertain. Deletions cut 4 bases from V and 5 bases from J, with 14 bases between. Per the germline V gene, CDR1 is SGHDN and CDR2 is FVKESK. This CDR3 is 14 amino acids long. The CDR3 is CASSLGGIRTEAFF. The CDR3 nucleotides read TGTGCCAGCAGCCTGGGAGGGATTAGAACTGAAGCTTTCTTT.

The CDR3 DNA reads as TGTGCCAGTAGTGGCAGGATCGGACAGCCCCAGCATTTT. Amino acid sequence: CASSGRIGQPQHF. The chain couples TRBV19 to TRBJ1-5, with D hard to call. Between the trimmed V and J ends, which lost 5 bases and 7 bases, there was a span of 12 bases. The CDR3 runs 13 residues. Germline lookup yields CDR1 LNHDA and CDR2 SQIVND (reference sequence).